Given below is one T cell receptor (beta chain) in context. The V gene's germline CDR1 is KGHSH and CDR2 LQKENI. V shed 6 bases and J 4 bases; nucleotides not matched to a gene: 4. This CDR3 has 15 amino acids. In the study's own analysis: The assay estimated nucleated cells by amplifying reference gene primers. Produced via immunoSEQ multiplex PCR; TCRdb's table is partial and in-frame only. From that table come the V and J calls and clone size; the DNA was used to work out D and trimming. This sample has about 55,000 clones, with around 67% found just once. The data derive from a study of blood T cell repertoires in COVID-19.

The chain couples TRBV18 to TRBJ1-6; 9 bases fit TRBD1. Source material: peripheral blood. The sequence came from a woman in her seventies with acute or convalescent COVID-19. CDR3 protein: CASSLQGAYNSPLHF. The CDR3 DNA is TGTGCCAGCTCGCTACAGGGGGCGTATAATTCACCCCTCCACTTT.